This T cell receptor (beta chain) stems from a study of metastatic and nonmetastatic thyroid tumors. About the study: Across peripheral blood and tumor or nodule tissue samples taken from malignant and benign thyroid patients, the repertoires were compared with one another.

The table lists this clone with many counts. Each patient came to thyroid surgery without any prior treatment (of any kind). Study processing details: Built for papillary thyroid cancer, a distant-metastasis classifier drew on CDR3 differences across clinicopathological groups. TCRdb reprocessed the PCR reads using MiXCR. In this record, the V and J calls reflect TCRdb's handling and not the investigators' own analysis. The sample records 53,000 or so clones, 20% being singletons. The length of the CDR3 is 15 residues. The V gene lost 2 bases and the J gene lost 5 bases, with 13 bases spanning the gap. Germline CDR1 and CDR2: SGHNT and YENEEA.

The chain employs TRBV11-3 and TRBJ1-5; possible D gene TRBD1, 6 bases. This sequence was found in a female donor with papillary thyroid cancer or a benign thyroid nodule (not recorded which). Some clones in this sample may be carry-over from other donors' samples. The sample consisted of blood. CDR3 nucleotides: TGTGCCAGCAGCTTAACAAACAGGGTGTATCAGCCCCAGCATTTT. Translated, it gives CASSLTNRVYQPQHF.